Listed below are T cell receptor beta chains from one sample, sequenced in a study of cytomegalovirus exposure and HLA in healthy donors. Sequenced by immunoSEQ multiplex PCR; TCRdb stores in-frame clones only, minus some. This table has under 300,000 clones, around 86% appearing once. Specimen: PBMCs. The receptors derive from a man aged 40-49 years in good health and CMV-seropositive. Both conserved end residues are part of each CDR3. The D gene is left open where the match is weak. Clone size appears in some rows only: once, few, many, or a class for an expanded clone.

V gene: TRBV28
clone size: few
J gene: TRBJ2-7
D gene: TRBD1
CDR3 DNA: TGTGCCAGCAGTTTAGGGACAGGGACCTACGAGCAGTACTTC
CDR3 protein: CASSLGTGTYEQYF

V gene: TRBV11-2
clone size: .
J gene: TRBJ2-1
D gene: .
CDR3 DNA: TGTGCCAGCAGCTTCGGCGAAGACTCGTACAATGAGCAGTTCTTC
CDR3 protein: CASSFGEDSYNEQFF

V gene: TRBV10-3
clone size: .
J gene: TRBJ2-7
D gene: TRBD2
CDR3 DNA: TGTGCCATCAGTGAGTCGGGGACTAGCGGCCCCAAAAGAGTGTCCTACGAGCAGTACTTC
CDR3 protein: CAISESGTSGPKRVSYEQYF

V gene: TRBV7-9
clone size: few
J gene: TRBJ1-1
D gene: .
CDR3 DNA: TGTGCCAGCAGCTACAGGGTGAACACTGAAGCTTTCTTT
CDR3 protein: CASSYRVNTEAFF

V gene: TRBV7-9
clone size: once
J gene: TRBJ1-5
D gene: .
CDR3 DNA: TGTGCCAGCAGCTCGGCCAGGGCCCCTCAGCCCCAGCATTTT
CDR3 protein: CASSSARAPQPQHF

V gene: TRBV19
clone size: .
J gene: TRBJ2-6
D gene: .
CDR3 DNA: TGTGCCAGTAGCAGGGACATCTCTGGGGCCAACGTCCTGACTTTC
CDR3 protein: CASSRDISGANVLTF

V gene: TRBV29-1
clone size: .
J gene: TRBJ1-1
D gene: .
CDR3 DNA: TGCAGCGCTTGGGAGACGGGTGAGAACACTGAAGCTTTCTTT
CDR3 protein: CSAWETGENTEAFF

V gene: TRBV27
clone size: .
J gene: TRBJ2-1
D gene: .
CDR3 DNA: TGTGCCAGCAGTTTAGGGTCAGGGGTAGTATGGAATGAGCAGTTCTTC
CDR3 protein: CASSLGSGVVWNEQFF

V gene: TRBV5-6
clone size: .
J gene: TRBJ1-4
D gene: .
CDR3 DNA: TGTGCCAGCAGCCCCGCTGCAGATAATGAAAAACTGTTTTTT
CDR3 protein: CASSPAADNEKLFF

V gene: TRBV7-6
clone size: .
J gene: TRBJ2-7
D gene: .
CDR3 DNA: TGTGCCAGCAGCTTTACTGTCGCGCGGGAGCAGTACTTC
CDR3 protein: CASSFTVAREQYF

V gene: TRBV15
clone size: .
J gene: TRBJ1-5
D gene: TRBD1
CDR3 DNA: TGTGCCACCAGCAGAGATCCCCCGACAGGGGATCTTGGCAATCAGCCCCAGCATTTT
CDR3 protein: CATSRDPPTGDLGNQPQHF

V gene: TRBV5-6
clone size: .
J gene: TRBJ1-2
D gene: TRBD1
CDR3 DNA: TGTGCCAGCAGCGGGGAGACAGGGGAAGGCTACACCTTC
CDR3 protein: CASSGETGEGYTF

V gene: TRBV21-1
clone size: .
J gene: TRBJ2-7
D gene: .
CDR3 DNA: TGTGCCAGCAGCCCCCGGACAAGGTCCATCGACGAGCAGTACTTC
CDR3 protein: CASSPRTRSIDEQYF

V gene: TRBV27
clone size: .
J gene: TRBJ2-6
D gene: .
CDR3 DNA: TGTGCCAGCAGTTTAAACAGTCCCTCTGGGGCCAACGTCCTGACTTTC
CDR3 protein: CASSLNSPSGANVLTF

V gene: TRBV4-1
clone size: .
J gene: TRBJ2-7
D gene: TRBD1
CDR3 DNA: TGCGCCAGCAGTGACCCCGGGACAGCGCATTACGAGCAGTACTTC
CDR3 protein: CASSDPGTAHYEQYF

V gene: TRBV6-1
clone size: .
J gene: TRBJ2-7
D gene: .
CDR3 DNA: TGTGCCAGCAGTTGGACAGTCGTATCCTACGAGCAGTACTTC
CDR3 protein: CASSWTVVSYEQYF

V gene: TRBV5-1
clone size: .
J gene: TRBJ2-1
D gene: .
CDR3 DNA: TGCGCCAGCAGCTTGGCCTCTGGAGGGGATGAGCAGTTCTTC
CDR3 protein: CASSLASGGDEQFF

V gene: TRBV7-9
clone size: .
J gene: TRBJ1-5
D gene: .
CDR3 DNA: TGTGCCAGCAGCCGCGATAATCAGCCCCAGCATTTT
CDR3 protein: CASSRDNQPQHF

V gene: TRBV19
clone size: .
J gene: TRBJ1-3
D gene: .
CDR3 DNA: TGTGCCAGTAGTATAGACACTACTGGAAACACCATATATTTT
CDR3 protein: CASSIDTTGNTIYF

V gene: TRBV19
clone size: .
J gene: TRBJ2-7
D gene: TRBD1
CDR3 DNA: TGTGCCAGTAGCACCTGGGACAGGGGCGAGCAGTACTTC
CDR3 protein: CASSTWDRGEQYF

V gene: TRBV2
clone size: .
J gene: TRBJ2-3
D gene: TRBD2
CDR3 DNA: TGTGCCAGCAGTGGCCTAGCGGGGCGCACAGATACGCAGTATTTT
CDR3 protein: CASSGLAGRTDTQYF

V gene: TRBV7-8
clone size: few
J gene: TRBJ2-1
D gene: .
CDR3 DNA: TGTGCCAGCAGCGCGCAGGGGTACGATGAGCAGTTCTTC
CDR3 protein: CASSAQGYDEQFF

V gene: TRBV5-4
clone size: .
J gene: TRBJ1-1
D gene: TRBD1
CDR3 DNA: TGTGCCAGCAGCCGAGACAGGGGGAACACTGAAGCTTTCTTT
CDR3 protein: CASSRDRGNTEAFF

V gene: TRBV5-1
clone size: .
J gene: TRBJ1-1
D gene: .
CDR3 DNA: TGCGCCAGCAGCTTGGTCGGAAGCGAACATCCAAACACTGAAGCTTTCTTT
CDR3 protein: CASSLVGSEHPNTEAFF

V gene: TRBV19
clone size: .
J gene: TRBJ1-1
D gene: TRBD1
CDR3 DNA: TGTGCCAGCCGGGATTTGATGACAGGGGTGGATGAAGCTTTCTTT
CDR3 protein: CASRDLMTGVDEAFF

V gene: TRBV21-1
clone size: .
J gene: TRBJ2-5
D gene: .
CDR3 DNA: TGTGCCAGCAGCAAAGACCGTCCGGGACAGGGAGGAGAGACCCAGTACTTC
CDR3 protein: CASSKDRPGQGGETQYF

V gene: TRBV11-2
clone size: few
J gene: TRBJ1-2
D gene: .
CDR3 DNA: TGTGCCAGCAGCTCCCTGACTCCCCGGGGGTCGAACTATGGCTACACCTTC
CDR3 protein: CASSSLTPRGSNYGYTF

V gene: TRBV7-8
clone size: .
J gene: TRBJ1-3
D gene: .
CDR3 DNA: TGTGCCAGCGCCCCCGGGCAGGGGTCTGGAAACACCATATATTTT
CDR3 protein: CASAPGQGSGNTIYF

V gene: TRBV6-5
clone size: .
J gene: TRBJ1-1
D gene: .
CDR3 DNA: TGTGCCAGCAGTGAAGTTTGGCAGAACACTGAAGCTTTCTTT
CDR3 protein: CASSEVWQNTEAFF

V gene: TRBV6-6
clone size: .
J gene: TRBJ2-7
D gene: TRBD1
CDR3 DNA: TGTGCCAGCAGCAACCGGGACAGCCCCTACGAGCAGTACTTC
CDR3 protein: CASSNRDSPYEQYF

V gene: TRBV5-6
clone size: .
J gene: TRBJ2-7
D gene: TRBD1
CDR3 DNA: TGTGCCAGCAGCTTGGCCGGACAGGGCTACGAGCAGTACTTC
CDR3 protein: CASSLAGQGYEQYF

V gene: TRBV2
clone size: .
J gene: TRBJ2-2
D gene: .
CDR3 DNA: TGTGCCAGCACGAAAGAGACAGGCTGGGGGGAGCTGTTTTTT
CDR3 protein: CASTKETGWGELFF

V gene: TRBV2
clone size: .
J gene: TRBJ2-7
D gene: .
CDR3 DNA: TGTGCCAGCGGAGGTCAGGCCCCATACGAGCAGTACTTC
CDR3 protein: CASGGQAPYEQYF

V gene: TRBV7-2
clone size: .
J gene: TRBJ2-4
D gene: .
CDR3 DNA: TGTGCCAGCAGCCGACTAGGGCTAGGGAGCAAAAACATTCAGTACTTC
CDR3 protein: CASSRLGLGSKNIQYF

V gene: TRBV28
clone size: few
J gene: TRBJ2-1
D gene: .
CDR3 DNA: TGTGCCAGCAGCCACGGTTTATTGAATGAGCAGTTCTTC
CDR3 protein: CASSHGLLNEQFF

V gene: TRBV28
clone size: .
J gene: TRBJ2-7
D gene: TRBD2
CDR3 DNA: TGTGCCAGCAGTTTCGGACTAGCGGGAACCTACGAGCAGTACTTC
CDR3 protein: CASSFGLAGTYEQYF

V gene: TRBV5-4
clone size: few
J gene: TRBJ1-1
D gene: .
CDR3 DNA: TGTGCCAGCAGACCCCAGGGGCTCAAACGTGGTGAAGCTTTCTTT
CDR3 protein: CASRPQGLKRGEAFF

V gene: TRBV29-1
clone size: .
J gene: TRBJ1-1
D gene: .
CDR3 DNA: TGCAGCGTTGTAGCTAGCGACACTGAAGCTTTCTTT
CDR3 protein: CSVVASDTEAFF

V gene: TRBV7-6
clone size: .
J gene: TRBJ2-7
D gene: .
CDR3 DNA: TGTGCCAGCAGCTTAGATGGGACGGGAGTCTACGAGCAGTACTTC
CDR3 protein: CASSLDGTGVYEQYF

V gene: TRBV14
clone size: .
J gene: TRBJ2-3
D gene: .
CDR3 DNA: TGTGCCAGCAGGCGGGCTACAGATACGCAGTATTTT
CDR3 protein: CASRRATDTQYF

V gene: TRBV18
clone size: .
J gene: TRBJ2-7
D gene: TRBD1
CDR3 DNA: TGTGCCAGCTCACCCGGGACAGGGGGGCTCGAGCAGTACTTC
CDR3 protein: CASSPGTGGLEQYF

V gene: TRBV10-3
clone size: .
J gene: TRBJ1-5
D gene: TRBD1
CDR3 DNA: TGTGCCATCAGTGACAACAGGGGGTTTCAGCCCCAGCATTTT
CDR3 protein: CAISDNRGFQPQHF

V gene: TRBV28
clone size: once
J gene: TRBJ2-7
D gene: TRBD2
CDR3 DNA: TGTGCCAGCAGTTTATTGACTAGCGGGACCCACGAGCAGTACTTC
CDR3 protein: CASSLLTSGTHEQYF

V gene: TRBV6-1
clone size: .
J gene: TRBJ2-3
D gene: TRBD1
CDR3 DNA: TGTGCCAGCAGACGGGACAGGGGCACAGATACGCAGTATTTT
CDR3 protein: CASRRDRGTDTQYF

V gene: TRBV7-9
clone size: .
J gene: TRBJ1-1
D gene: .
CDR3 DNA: TGTGCCAGCAGCTCGCAGGGGCGCCTGGGCACTGAAGCTTTCTTT
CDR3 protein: CASSSQGRLGTEAFF